This T cell receptor beta chain was observed in a study of technical replicates of blood from several donors. Assay used: immunoSEQ multiplex PCR; TCRdb lists only in-frame clones, some missing. Of more than 65,000 clones in the sample, 85% to 95% were seen once. Germline V CDR1 and CDR2: SGDLS, YYNGEE. The CDR3 runs 16 residues. With V trimmed by 4 bases and J by 0 bases, 9 bases remained unmatched. The receptor was derived from a human donor in good health. The V gene is TRBV9, the J gene TRBJ2-7; 8 positions match TRBD2. The sample taken for sequencing was T cells isolated from PBMCs. CDR3: CASSLGLAGFSYEQYF. CDR3 DNA: TGTGCCAGCAGCTTGGGCCTAGCGGGCTTCTCCTACGAGCAGTACTTC.